This T cell receptor (beta chain) was retrieved from a study of blood T cell repertoires in COVID-19. This table comes from immunoSEQ multiplex PCR, and its TCRdb copy is limited to in-frame clones, with some not included. The table has some 120,000 clones, about 79% seen once; the top ten hold around 17%. The TCR comes from a woman aged 45-65 years with acute or convalescent COVID-19. The specimen was peripheral blood.

CDR3 amino acids: CASSWGKQGAQPQHF. CDR3 nucleotides: TGTGCCAGCAGCTGGGGTAAACAGGGGGCTCAGCCCCAGCATTTT. This chain joins TRBV5-6 and TRBJ1-5; 9 bases are a match to TRBD1. J lost 6 bases, V lost 3 bases, and 7 bases had no gene match. The CDR3 consists of 15 residues. Germline CDR1 reads SGHDT; CDR2 reads YYEEEE.